This passage covers 16 T cell receptor beta chains from one sample sequenced in a study of T-cell memory formation after mild COVID-19 (dated by TCRdb to the early 2020s). Library preparation used 5' RACE. TCRdb shows the sequencer as Illumina NovaSeq 6000. The raw public data were reprocessed by TCRdb itself: fastp quality trimming at Q25, MiXCR clonotype calling, in-frame beta chains only. Each record represents a unique CDR3 protein, reported with the most common genes and DNA among its rows. The sample table contains hundreds of thousands of distinct CDR3 sequences; only one count was recorded for roughly 14% of them. The ten largest clonotypes hold approximately 20% of the sample. The sample comprised PBMCs or a T cell subset sorted from them (not recorded which). The receptors originated from a man aged 18 to 29 who had mild COVID-19 (a few samples of this study predate the infection). The sample titles of this study are shuffled in the database, so cell type and time point are left out; the donor was told from shared clones.

This clonotype was seen a few times. The rearrangement uses TRBV7-3 and TRBJ2-1; no reliable D call. The CDR3 totals 13 residues. The ends were cut back, 5 bases at V and 4 bases at J, with 9 bases in the middle. Germline loops: CDR1 SGHTA, CDR2 FQGTGA. DNA of the CDR3: TGTGCCAGCAGCCCCGACCGTTACAATGAGCAGTTCTTC. Amino acid sequence: CASSPDRYNEQFF.

This clonotype was counted only a few times. CDR3 loop: CASSVTGLDYGYTF. CDR3 in DNA: TGCGCCAGCAGCGTGACAGGGCTCGACTATGGCTACACCTTC. The V gene is TRBV5-1, the J gene TRBJ1-2; TRBD1 aligns across 7 bases. The CDR3 covers 14 residues. Germline CDR1 and CDR2: SGHRS and YFSETQ. V shed 4 bases, J shed 3 bases, and the junction held 6 bases outside the gene matches.

The J gene is TRBJ1-1, the V gene TRBV5-6, with D unclear. Trimming pared 3 bases from V and 10 bases from J, leaving 10 bases between. The CDR3 is 11 amino acids. Germline V CDR1 and CDR2: SGHDT, YYEEEE. The CDR3 loop reads CASSSDNTAFF. In nucleotides, the CDR3 is TGTGCCAGCAGCTCCGACAATACAGCTTTCTTT.

This chain uses TRBV5-6 with TRBJ1-1; D gene unclear. CDR1 and CDR2 (germline): SGHDT, YYEEEE. This CDR3 contains 12 residues. V lost 1 base to trimming and J lost 3 bases, with 4 bases between them. CDR3 protein: CASSLRDTEAFF. The CDR3 coding sequence is TGTGCCAGCAGCTTGAGGGACACTGAAGCTTTCTTT. The variable domain in full, completed from reference TRBV5-6 and TRBJ1-1, reads DAGVTQSPTHLIKTRGQQVTLRCSPKSGHDTVSWYQQALGQGPQFIFQYYEEEERQRGNFPDRFSGHQFPNYSSELNVNALLLGDSALYLCASSLRDTEAFFGQGTRLTVV.

The chain is built from TRBV5-1 and TRBJ2-3; 9 nucleotides agree with TRBD1. With V trimmed by 5 bases and J by 4 bases, 5 bases remained unmatched. The CDR3 runs 14 residues. CDR1 and CDR2 from the germline V gene are SGHRS and YFSETQ. Here the CDR3 reads CASRTGQGSDTQYF. Written as DNA, the CDR3 is TGCGCCAGCAGAACGGGACAGGGTTCAGATACGCAGTATTTT.

This clonotype was seen a handful of times. The V call is TRBV5-1, the J call TRBJ2-1; D remains ambiguous. The CDR3 totals 14 residues. Trimming cost V 2 bases and J 0 bases, with 6 bases left between them. Germline V lookup: CDR1 SGHRS, CDR2 YFSETQ. As DNA, the CDR3 is TGCGCCAGCAGCTTACTGAGCTCCTACAATGAGCAGTTCTTC. Amino acid sequence: CASSLLSSYNEQFF.

The rearrangement links TRBV4-3 to TRBJ1-2, with D perhaps TRBD1 (5 bases). V gave up 2 bases and J gave up 2 bases, with 15 bases separating them. The germline V gene has CDR1 LGHNA and CDR2 YSLEER. This CDR3 comprises 16 residues. This CDR3 reads CASSQRDFWGNYGYTF. The CDR3 region has the DNA TGCGCCAGCAGCCAAAGGGACTTCTGGGGAAACTATGGCTACACCTTC.

This clonotype has more than one count but fewer than ten. The V gene is TRBV29-1, the J gene TRBJ1-4; D remains ambiguous. Trimming stripped 7 bases from V and 5 bases from J, with 5 bases between. Germline V gene sequence: CDR1 SQVTM, CDR2 ANQGSEA. The CDR3 covers 10 residues. The CDR3 nucleotides read TGCAGCGCGGAGAATGAAAAACTGTTTTTT. Residues: CSAENEKLFF. Variable domain in full (rest from reference TRBV29-1 and TRBJ1-4): SAVISQKPSRDICQRGTSLTIQCQVDSQVTMMFWYRQQPGQSLTLIATANQGSEATYESGFVIDKFPISRPNLTFSTLTVSNMSPEDSSIYLCSAENEKLFFGSGTQLSVL.

The chain joins TRBV12-3 or TRBV12-4 to TRBJ1-1; 10 nucleotides align to TRBD1. The CDR3 contains 18 residues. Germline trimming cut 3 bases from V and 2 bases from J; bases unmatched to any gene: 12. CDR3 DNA sequence: TGTGCCAGCAGTTTGTTTCGGGACAGGGGTGGAAAAAACACTGAAGCTTTCTTT. Translation gives CASSLFRDRGGKNTEAFF.

In this sample, this clonotype turned up a few times. The chain couples TRBV12-3 or TRBV12-4 to TRBJ2-5; D ambiguous. V dropped 4 bases and J dropped 3 bases, with 15 bases sitting between them. The length of the CDR3 is 15 residues. CDR3 protein: CASSSRALIEETQYF. In DNA form, the CDR3 reads TGTGCCAGCAGTTCCCGGGCCTTAATAGAAGAGACCCAGTACTTC.

This clonotype was detected ten times or more. This chain connects TRBV20-1 to TRBJ2-5; 11 nucleotides match TRBD2. V trimming: 3 bases; J trimming: 2 bases; junction bases outside the gene matches: 5. This CDR3 has 15 amino acids. CDR1 DFQATT and CDR2 SNEGSKA come from the germline V gene (reference sequence). Here the CDR3 DNA reads TGCAGTGCTAGCACCAGACTAGCGGGGCAAGAGACCCAGTACTTC. Translated, it gives CSASTRLAGQETQYF.

This clonotype was seen only a few times. The rearrangement uses TRBV6-4 and TRBJ1-2; 9 positions match TRBD1. The CDR3 sequence is 14 residues long. Germline values: CDR1 MRHNA, CDR2 SNTAGT. The J segment lost 7 bases and the V segment lost 6 bases, leaving 9 bases of the junction unmatched. The CDR3 loop reads CASRGQGGFGGYTF. The CDR3 nucleotides read TGTGCCAGCAGGGGACAGGGAGGATTTGGTGGCTACACCTTC.

V is TRBV2 and J is TRBJ1-5; D may be TRBD1 (6 bases). The V end was cut by 2 bases, the J end by 4 bases, with 12 bases between. The CDR3 runs to 15 residues. The germline gives CDR1 SNHLY, CDR2 FYNNEI. The CDR3 reads CASSEWGAGNQPQHF. DNA of the CDR3: TGTGCCAGCAGTGAATGGGGGGCAGGAAATCAGCCCCAGCATTTT.

CDR3 nucleotide sequence: TGTGCCAGCTGCCTAGCCCTTTACACCGGGGAGCTGTTTTTT. Its translation is CASCLALYTGELFF. The chain joins TRBV11-2 to TRBJ2-2; a possible D gene is TRBD2 (5 bases). The length of the CDR3 is 14 residues. V was trimmed by 8 bases and J by 3 bases, leaving 13 bases between them. Germline V gives CDR1 SGHAT, CDR2 FQNNGV. Drawing the rest from reference TRBV11-2 and TRBJ2-2, the complete variable domain is EAGVAQSPRYKIIEKRQSVAFWCNPISGHATLYWYQQILGQGPKLLIQFQNNGVVDDSQLPKDRFSAERLKGVDSTLKIQPAKLEDSAVYLCASCLALYTGELFFGEGSRLTVL.

V is TRBV6-5 and J is TRBJ1-4, with D possibly being TRBD1 (5 bases). The CDR3 is 14 amino acids. The V and J ends lost 2 bases and 10 bases respectively, with 14 bases between them. Per germline, CDR1 MNHEY and CDR2 SVGAGI. The CDR3 sequence: CASSYGRDVLKLFF. The CDR3 nucleotides are TGTGCCAGCAGTTACGGCAGGGATGTTCTAAAACTGTTTTTT.

This clonotype has more than one count but fewer than ten. V usage is TRBV12-3 or TRBV12-4 and J usage is TRBJ1-1; tentative D call: TRBD1 (5 bases). Trimming took off 2 bases at V and 1 base at J, with 26 bases between the two ends. The CDR3 is 20 residues long. CDR3 protein: CASSLTGWGVTQIQNTEAFF. The CDR3 nucleotides read TGTGCCAGCAGTTTAACAGGCTGGGGGGTGACGCAGATTCAGAACACTGAAGCTTTCTTT.